In this sample, the clone carrying this TCR beta chain turned up a few times. Its specificity is not known. This sample stems from a study of CD8 T cells in ankylosing spondylitis. V was cut by 5 bases and J by 5 bases, with 12 bases left in between. This CDR3 is 14 amino acids long. CDR1 is KGHSH, CDR2 LQKENI, per germline. Quantitative 5'-RACE with molecular barcodes generated TCR beta libraries. Each CDR3 protein gets one entry after TCRdb re-called the 5' RACE reads with MiXCR. The data contain about 250,000 distinct CDR3 sequences, about 30% of them singletons. Broader study findings: In ankylosing spondylitis patients, matched synovial fluid reportedly showed significant enrichment of disease-linked clones. Several highly homologous variants made up a TCR beta motif, and this motif appeared characteristic of ankylosing spondylitis blood.

This sequence was found in a male donor with ankylosing spondylitis or in good health (not recorded which). The chain recombines TRBV18 with TRBJ2-2; D may be TRBD2 (6 bases). Sequencing input: blood, either unsorted or a sorted T cell fraction (not recorded which). CDR3 bases: TGTGCCAGCTCAGGGACTCATCGGACCGGGGAGCTGTTTTTT. It encodes CASSGTHRTGELFF.